The next 15 T cell receptor beta chains were all read from a single sample in a study of glioma-infiltrating T cells. The iRepertoire nested amplicon-rescue multiplex PCR amplified TCR alpha and beta CDR3s from RNA. Using its own MiXCR run on the multiplex PCR reads, TCRdb lists one record per CDR3 protein. The sample comprises approximately 18,000 distinct CDR3 sequences, more than 45% of which are singletons, and roughly 40% rests with the top ten. The sample consisted of glioma tissue, nonneoplastic brain tissue, or PBMCs (not recorded which). The receptors derive from a human donor with low-grade glioma or glioblastoma, undergoing nonglioma brain surgery, or in good health (not recorded which).

This clonotype was counted between two and nine times. V and J are TRBV20-1 and TRBJ1-1; D remains unclear. Germline lookup yields CDR1 DFQATT and CDR2 SNEGSKA (reference sequence). V lost 6 bases and J lost 7, with 3 bases in between. CDR3 length: 8 amino acids. CDR3 residues: CSADEAFF. The CDR3 bases are TGCAGTGCCGATGAAGCTTTCTTT.

This clonotype appeared many times. The CDR3 sequence is CASSPSDREKLFF. DNA for the CDR3: TGTGCCAGCAGCCCTTCGGACAGGGAAAAACTGTTTTTT. The chain joins TRBV7-2 to TRBJ1-4, with 7 bases identical to TRBD1. With V trimmed by 5 bases and J by 8 bases, 5 bases remained unmatched. In germline, CDR1 is SGHTA, CDR2 FQGNSA. This CDR3 is built from 13 residues.

V gene TRBV6-2 or TRBV6-3 combines with J gene TRBJ2-5; D remains unclear. This CDR3 region has 14 residues. Deletions cut 0 bases from V and 1 base from J, with 6 bases between. From germline, CDR1 is MNHEY and CDR2 SVGEGT. CDR3 DNA: TGTGCCAGCAGTTACTCGACCCGCCAAGAGACCCAGTACTTC. This sequence encodes CASSYSTRQETQYF.

This clonotype showed up just a few times. V gene TRBV6-2 or TRBV6-3 combines with J gene TRBJ2-7, with TRBD2 as a possible D gene (5 bases). The CDR3 totals 15 residues. Germline CDR1 is MNHEY and CDR2 is SVGEGT. V lost 3 bases, J lost 3 bases, and 15 bases lay in between. The CDR3 loop reads CASSYWRTRHYEQYF. CDR3 in DNA: TGTGCCAGCAGTTATTGGCGGACTCGCCACTACGAGCAGTACTTC.

V usage is TRBV28 and J usage is TRBJ1-1; a weak D match, TRBD1 (5 bases). Germline V gives CDR1 MDHEN, CDR2 SYDVKM. Trimming took 3 bases from V and 1 from J, leaving 15 bases between them. This CDR3 contains 16 residues. CDR3 loop: CASSFPQGVENTEAFF. The CDR3 DNA sequence: TGTGCCAGCAGTTTCCCCCAGGGAGTTGAGAACACTGAAGCTTTCTTT.

Ten or more counts support this clonotype. The rearrangement links TRBV7-9 to TRBJ2-7; D perhaps matches TRBD2 (6 bases). Germline values: CDR1 SEHNR, CDR2 FQNEAQ (reference sequence). The germline V and J ends were trimmed by 5 bases and 2 bases, with 7 bases remaining between them. The length of the CDR3 is 12 residues. The CDR3 DNA reads as TGTGCCAGCAGCGGGACTCCCTACGAGCAGTACTTC. Translation gives CASSGTPYEQYF.

This clonotype is deemed medium-sized. This chain uses TRBV24-1 with TRBJ2-7; 9 bases agree with TRBD1. The CDR3 length is 15 residues. Trimming at V came to 4 bases and at J to 7 bases, leaving 10 bases not matched to a gene. Germline values: CDR1 KGHDR, CDR2 SFDVKD. Here the CDR3 reads CATSDTGTGLREQYF. CDR3 DNA sequence: TGTGCCACCAGTGACACCGGGACAGGGCTACGTGAGCAGTACTTC.

The chain carries TRBV20-1 and TRBJ2-5; D gene uncertain. The CDR3 has 11 amino acids. Trimming took 5 bases from V and 2 from J, leaving 6 bases between them. Germline-derived CDR1 and CDR2 are DFQATT and SNEGSKA (reference sequence). CDR3: CSAVGQETQYF. The CDR3 bases are TGCAGTGCTGTGGGTCAAGAGACCCAGTACTTC.

This clonotype came up a few times. The V call is TRBV6-1, the J call TRBJ2-5; 13 bases map to TRBD2. With 7 bases clipped from V and 0 bases from J, the junction kept 8 bases outside the gene matches. The length of the CDR3 is 17 residues. The germline gives CDR1 MNHNS, CDR2 SASEGT. The CDR3 spells CASTRTSGSRYQETQYF. In DNA form, the CDR3 reads TGTGCCAGCACCAGGACTAGCGGGAGCCGGTACCAAGAGACCCAGTACTTC.

By frequency in the sample, this clonotype is medium-sized (0.01 to 0.1%). The chain carries TRBV15 and TRBJ2-1; TRBD2 matches at 13 bases. In germline, CDR1 is LNHNV, CDR2 YYDKDF (reference sequence). CDR3 length: 15 residues. V lost 0 bases to trimming and J lost 11 bases; unmatched junction nucleotides: 4. CDR3 nucleotides: TGTGCCACCAGCAGAGATAGGGGACTAGCGGGAAAGCAGTTCTTC. Protein product: CATSRDRGLAGKQFF.

This clonotype qualifies as medium-sized (0.01 to 0.1%). The chain has TRBV27 and TRBJ1-1; 7 bases are shared with TRBD1. Trimming took 3 bases from V and 0 from J; bases not matched to a gene: 10. The length of the CDR3 is 17 residues. Germline loops: CDR1 MNHEY, CDR2 SMNVEV (reference sequence). CDR3 coding DNA: TGTGCCAGCAGTTTCTGGGGGAGGGGGCGTATGAACACTGAAGCTTTCTTT. Protein: CASSFWGRGRMNTEAFF.

With regard to this clonotype: A much larger clone lies one base from this, so it may be a read error. The chain recombines TRBV7-2 with TRBJ2-1; D is perhaps TRBD1 or TRBD2 (5 bases each). There are 15 residues in the CDR3. Germline CDR1 and CDR2: SGHTA and FQGNSA. The CDR3 DNA reads TGTGCCAGAAGCTTAACCGCGGGTCAGGGCAATGAGCAGCTCTTC. Encoded protein: CARSLTAGQGNEQLF.

This clonotype was picked up a small number of times. The gene calls are TRBV28 and TRBJ2-3, with a weak D call TRBD1 (6 bases). This CDR3 comprises 16 residues. V lost 5 bases and J lost 3, with 18 bases in between. CDR1 MDHEN and CDR2 SYDVKM come from the germline V gene. CDR3 sequence (DNA): TGTGCCAGCAGTCATATGGGGAGAGGGGGAACAGATACGCAGTATTTT. Residues: CASSHMGRGGTDTQYF.

The chain links TRBV7-3 to TRBJ1-1; D is uncertain. This CDR3 spans 15 amino acids. Germline lookup yields CDR1 SGHTA and CDR2 FQGTGA. Trimming pared 0 bases from V and 1 base from J, leaving 9 bases between. In DNA form, the CDR3 reads TGTGCCAGCAGCTTAACACGAGGGTCGAACACTGAAGCTTTCTTT. It encodes CASSLTRGSNTEAFF.

As to this clonotype: At one of its ends the junction is not consistent with the germline gene, which may arise from a read error. The genes are TRBV7-2 and TRBJ1-1; a possible D gene is TRBD1 (6 bases). Germline V lookup: CDR1 SGHTA, CDR2 FQGNSA. CDR3 length: 15 residues. CDR3 amino acids: CAGSSGDWAGTEAFF. The CDR3 nucleotides read TGTGCCGGCAGCTCAGGGGACTGGGCTGGGACTGAAGCTTTCTTT.